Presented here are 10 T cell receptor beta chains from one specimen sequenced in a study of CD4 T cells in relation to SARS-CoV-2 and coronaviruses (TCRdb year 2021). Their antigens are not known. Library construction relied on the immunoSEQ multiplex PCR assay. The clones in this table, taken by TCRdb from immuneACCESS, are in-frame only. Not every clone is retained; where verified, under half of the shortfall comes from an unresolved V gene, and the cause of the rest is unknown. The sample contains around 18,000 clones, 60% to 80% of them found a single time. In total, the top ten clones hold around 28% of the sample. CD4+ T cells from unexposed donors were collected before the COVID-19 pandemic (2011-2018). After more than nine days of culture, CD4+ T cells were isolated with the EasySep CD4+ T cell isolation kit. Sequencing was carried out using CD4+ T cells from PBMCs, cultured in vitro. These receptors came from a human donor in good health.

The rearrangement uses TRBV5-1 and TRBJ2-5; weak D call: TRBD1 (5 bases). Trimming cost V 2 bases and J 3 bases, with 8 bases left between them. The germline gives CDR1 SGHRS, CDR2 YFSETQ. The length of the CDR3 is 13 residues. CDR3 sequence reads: CASSLDSKETQYF. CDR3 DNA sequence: TGCGCCAGCAGCTTAGACAGTAAAGAGACCCAGTACTTC. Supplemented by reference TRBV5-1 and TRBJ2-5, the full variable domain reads KAGVTQTPRYLIKTRGQQVTLSCSPISGHRSVSWYQQTPGQGLQFLFEYFSETQRNKGNFPGRFSGRQFSNSRSEMNVSTLELGDSALYLCASSLDSKETQYFGPGTRLLVL.

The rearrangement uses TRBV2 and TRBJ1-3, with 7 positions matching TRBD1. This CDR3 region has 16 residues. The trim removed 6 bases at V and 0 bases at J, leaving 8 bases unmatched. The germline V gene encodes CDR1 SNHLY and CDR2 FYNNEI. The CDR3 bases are TGTGCCAGCAGCAGAGACAGGGTGGCCTCTGGAAACACCATATATTTT. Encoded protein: CASSRDRVASGNTIYF.

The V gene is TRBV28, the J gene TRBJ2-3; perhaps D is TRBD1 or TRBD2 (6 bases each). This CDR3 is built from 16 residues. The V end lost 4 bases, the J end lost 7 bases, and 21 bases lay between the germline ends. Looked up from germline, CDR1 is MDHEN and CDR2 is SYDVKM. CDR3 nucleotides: TGTGCCAGCAGTTCCCCCGGTGGAGGGGGGTTATATACGCAGTATTTT. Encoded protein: CASSSPGGGGLYTQYF.

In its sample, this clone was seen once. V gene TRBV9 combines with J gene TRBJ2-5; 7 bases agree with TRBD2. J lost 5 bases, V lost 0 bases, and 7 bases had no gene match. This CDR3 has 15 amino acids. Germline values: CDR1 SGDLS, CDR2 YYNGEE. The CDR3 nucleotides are TGTGCCAGCAGCGTAGACAGCGGGGTCGGCGAGACCCAGTACTTC. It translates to CASSVDSGVGETQYF.

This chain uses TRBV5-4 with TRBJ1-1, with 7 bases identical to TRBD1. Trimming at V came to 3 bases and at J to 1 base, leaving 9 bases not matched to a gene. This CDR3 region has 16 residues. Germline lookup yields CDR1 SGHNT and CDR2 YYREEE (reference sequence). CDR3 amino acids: CASSSPPTGTNTEAFF. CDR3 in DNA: TGTGCCAGCAGCTCGCCCCCGACAGGGACGAACACTGAAGCTTTCTTT.

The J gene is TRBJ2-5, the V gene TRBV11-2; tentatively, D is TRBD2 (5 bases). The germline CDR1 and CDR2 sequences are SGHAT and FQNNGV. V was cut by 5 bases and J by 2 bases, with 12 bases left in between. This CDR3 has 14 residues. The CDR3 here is CASSPRRLQETQYF. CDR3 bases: TGTGCCAGCAGCCCCCGGAGGTTACAAGAGACCCAGTACTTC.

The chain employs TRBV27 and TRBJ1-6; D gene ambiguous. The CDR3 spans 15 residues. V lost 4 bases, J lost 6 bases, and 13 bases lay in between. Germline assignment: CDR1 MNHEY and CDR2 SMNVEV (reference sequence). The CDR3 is CASSYLPNSNSPLHF. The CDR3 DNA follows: TGTGCCAGCAGTTACCTCCCTAACTCTAATTCACCCCTCCACTTT.

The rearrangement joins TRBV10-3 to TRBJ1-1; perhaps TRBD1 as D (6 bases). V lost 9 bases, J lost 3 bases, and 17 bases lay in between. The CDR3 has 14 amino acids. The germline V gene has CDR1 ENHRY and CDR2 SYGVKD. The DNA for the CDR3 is TGTGCCATAATGGCCCAATCAGGGGACACTGAAGCTTTCTTT. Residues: CAIMAQSGDTEAFF.

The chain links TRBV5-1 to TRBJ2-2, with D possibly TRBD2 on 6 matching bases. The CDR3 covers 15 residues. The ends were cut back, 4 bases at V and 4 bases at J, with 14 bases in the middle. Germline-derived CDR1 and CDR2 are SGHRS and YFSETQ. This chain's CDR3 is CASSPGTPGTGELFF. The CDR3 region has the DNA TGCGCCAGCAGCCCCGGGACTCCGGGCACCGGGGAGCTGTTTTTT.

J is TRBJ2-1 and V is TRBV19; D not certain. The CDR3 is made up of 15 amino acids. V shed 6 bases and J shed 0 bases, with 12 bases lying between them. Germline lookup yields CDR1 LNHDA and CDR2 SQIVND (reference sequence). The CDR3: CASSAYWSSYNEQFF. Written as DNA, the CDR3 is TGTGCCAGTAGCGCTTATTGGAGCTCCTACAATGAGCAGTTCTTC.